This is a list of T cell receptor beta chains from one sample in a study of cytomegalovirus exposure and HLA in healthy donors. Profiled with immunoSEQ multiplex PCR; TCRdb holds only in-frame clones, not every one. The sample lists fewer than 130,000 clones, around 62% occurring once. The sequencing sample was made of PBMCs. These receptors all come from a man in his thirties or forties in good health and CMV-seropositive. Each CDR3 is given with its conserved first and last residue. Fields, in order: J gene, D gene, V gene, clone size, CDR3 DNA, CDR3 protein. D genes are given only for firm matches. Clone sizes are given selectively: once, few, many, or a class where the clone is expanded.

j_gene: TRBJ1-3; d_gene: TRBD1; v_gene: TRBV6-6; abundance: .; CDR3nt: TGTGCCAGCAGTACGACAGGGCCCTTCTCTGGAAACACCATATATTTT; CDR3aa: CASSTTGPFSGNTIYF
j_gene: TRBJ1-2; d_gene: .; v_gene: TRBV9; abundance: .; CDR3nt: TGTGCCAGCAGCCCTGCCGACAGTGTTATTAACTATGGCTACACCTTC; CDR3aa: CASSPADSVINYGYTF
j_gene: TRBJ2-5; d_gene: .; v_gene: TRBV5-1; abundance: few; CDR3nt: TGCGCCAGCAGTGGCGGGGAGACCCAGTACTTC; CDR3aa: CASSGGETQYF
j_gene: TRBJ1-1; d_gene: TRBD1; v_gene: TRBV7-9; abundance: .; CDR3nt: TGTGCCAGCGGCGGACAGGTTGCTTTCTTT; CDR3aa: CASGGQVAFF
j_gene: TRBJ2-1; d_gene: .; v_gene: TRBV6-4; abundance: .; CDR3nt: TGTGCCAGCAGTGGCAGGGTGACGCCACAAACCAATGAGCAGTTCTTC; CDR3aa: CASSGRVTPQTNEQFF
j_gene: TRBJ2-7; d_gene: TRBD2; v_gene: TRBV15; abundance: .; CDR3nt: TGTGCCACCAGCAGAGAATGGTTGGGCGGGAGCTCCTACGAGCAGTACTTC; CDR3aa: CATSREWLGGSSYEQYF
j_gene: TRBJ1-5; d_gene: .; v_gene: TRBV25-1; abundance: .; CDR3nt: TGCGCGAGGGGGAGCAATCAGCCCCAGCATTTT; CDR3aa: CARGSNQPQHF
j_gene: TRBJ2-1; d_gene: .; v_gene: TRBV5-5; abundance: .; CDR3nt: TGTGCCAGCAGCTTTAGCTGGCGCTACAATGAGCAGTTCTTC; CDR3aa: CASSFSWRYNEQFF
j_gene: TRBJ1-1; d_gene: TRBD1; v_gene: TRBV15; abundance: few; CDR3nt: TGTGCCACCAGCAGATGGACAGGGGGCCCCCGTGCTGAAGCTTTCTTT; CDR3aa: CATSRWTGGPRAEAFF
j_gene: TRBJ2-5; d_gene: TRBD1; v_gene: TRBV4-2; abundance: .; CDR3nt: TGTGCCAGCAGCCAAGCCCAGGGGGCGGAGAAAGAGACCCAGTACTTC; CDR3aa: CASSQAQGAEKETQYF
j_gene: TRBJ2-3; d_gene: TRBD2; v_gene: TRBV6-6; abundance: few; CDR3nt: TGTGCCAGCAGTTTAACTAGCGGGGGGGCCAGGAATACGCAGTATTTT; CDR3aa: CASSLTSGGARNTQYF
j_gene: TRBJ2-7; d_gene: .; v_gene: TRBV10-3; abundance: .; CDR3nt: TGTGCCACTGGGACAACCTACGAGCAGTACTTC; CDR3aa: CATGTTYEQYF
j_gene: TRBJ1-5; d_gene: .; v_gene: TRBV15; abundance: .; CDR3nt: TGTGCCACCAGCAGAGAAGGCGGATATCAGCCCCAGCATTTT; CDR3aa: CATSREGGYQPQHF
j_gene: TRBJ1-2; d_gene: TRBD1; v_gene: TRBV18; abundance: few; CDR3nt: TGTGCCAGCTCTCGACAGGGGTCCTATGGCTACACCTTC; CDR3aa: CASSRQGSYGYTF
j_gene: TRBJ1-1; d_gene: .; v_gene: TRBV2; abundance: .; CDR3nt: TGTGCCAGCAGTGAAGTCAGTCTCTACACTGAAGCTTTCTTT; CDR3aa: CASSEVSLYTEAFF
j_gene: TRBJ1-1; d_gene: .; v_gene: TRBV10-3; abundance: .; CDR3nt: TGTGCCATCAGCCCCACGGGGATGAACACTGAAGCTTTCTTT; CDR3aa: CAISPTGMNTEAFF
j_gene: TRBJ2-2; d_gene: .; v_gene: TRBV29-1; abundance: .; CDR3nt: TGCAGCGTTGGGGGACTCCTGAACACCGGGGAGCTGTTTTTT; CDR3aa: CSVGGLLNTGELFF
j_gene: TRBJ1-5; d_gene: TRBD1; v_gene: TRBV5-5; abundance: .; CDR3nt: TGTGCCAGCAGCCAGGGGGCACAACGGTTAGGGAATCAGCCCCAGCATTTT; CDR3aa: CASSQGAQRLGNQPQHF
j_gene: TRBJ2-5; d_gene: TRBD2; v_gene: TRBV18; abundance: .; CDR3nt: TGTGCCAGCTCATCTGGACTAGCGGGGGGCCAAGAGACCCAGTACTTC; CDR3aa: CASSSGLAGGQETQYF
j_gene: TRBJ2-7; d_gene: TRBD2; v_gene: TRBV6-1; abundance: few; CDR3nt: TGTGCCAGCAGTGAAGACGGCGGGGGGGTCTACGAGCAGTACTTC; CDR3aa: CASSEDGGGVYEQYF
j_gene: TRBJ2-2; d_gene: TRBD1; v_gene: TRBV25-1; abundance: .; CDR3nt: TGTGCCAGCAGTACTTCTCCGGGACAGGGCCTCACCGGGGAGCTGTTTTTT; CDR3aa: CASSTSPGQGLTGELFF
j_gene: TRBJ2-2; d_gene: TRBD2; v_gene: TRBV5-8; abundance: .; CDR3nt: TGTGCCAGCAGCTTGGTGCGGGGGGCTTACACCGGGGAGCTGTTTTTT; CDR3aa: CASSLVRGAYTGELFF
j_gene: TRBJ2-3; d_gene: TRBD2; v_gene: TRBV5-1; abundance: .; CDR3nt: TGCGCCAGCAGAGGCGGGGGACCCACAGATACGCAGTATTTT; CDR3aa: CASRGGGPTDTQYF
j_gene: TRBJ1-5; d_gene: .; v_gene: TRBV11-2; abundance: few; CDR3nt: TGTGCCAGCAGCCTTACAGGGTATGATCAGCCCCAGCATTTT; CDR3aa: CASSLTGYDQPQHF
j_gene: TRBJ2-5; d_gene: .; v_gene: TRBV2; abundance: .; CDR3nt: TGTGCCAGCAGTGATGACCGGGGGACCCAGTACTTC; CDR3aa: CASSDDRGTQYF
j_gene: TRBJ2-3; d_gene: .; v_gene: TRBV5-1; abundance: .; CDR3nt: TGCGCCAGCAGCCTCGGGGACTCGTTGGCAGATACGCAGTATTTT; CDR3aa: CASSLGDSLADTQYF
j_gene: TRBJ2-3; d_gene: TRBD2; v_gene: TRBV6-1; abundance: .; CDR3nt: TGTGCCAGCAGTGGGCGGACTAGCGGGGTCACAGATACGCAGTATTTT; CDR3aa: CASSGRTSGVTDTQYF